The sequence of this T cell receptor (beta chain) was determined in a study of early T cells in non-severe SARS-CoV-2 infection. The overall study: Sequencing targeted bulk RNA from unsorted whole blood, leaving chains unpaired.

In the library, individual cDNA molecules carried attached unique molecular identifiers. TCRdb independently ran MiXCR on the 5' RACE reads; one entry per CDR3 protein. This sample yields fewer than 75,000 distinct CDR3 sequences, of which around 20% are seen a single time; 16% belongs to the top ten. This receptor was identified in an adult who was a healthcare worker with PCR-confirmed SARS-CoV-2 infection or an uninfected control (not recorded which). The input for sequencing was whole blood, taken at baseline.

The CDR3 spells CASSPHGAGGYNEQFF. Written as DNA, the CDR3 is TGCGCCAGCAGCCCGCATGGGGCAGGAGGATACAATGAGCAGTTCTTC. The chain has TRBV4-1 and TRBJ2-1; D could derive from TRBD1 or TRBD2 (5 bases each). Trimming left V 4 bases short and J 4 bases short, with 17 bases between. This CDR3 is 16 amino acids long. The germline CDR1 and CDR2 sequences are MGHRA and YSYEKL.